This TCR beta chain was captured in a study of CD8 T cells in Susac syndrome. TEMRA cells were enriched by FACS, and CD4+ and CD8+ T cells were negatively isolated. RNA amounts of 0.5 to 1 ug underwent reverse transcription with random hexamers. TCRdb redid the calling of the immunoSEQ multiplex PCR reads with MiXCR, one entry per CDR3 protein. The sample carries 150,000 to 200,000 distinct CDR3 sequences, approximately 93% recorded once. J lost 5 bases, V lost 4 bases, and 7 bases had no gene match. The CDR3 is 14 amino acids. CDR1 is KGHSH, CDR2 LQKENI, per germline. Sequenced material: CD4+ T cells from PBMCs. This TCR came from a human donor with multiple sclerosis. The rearrangement links TRBV18 to TRBJ1-1, with TRBD1 matching 7 bases. The CDR3 nucleotides read TGTGCCAGCTCACAGCAACAGGGGAGGACTGAAGCTTTCTTT. It yields the protein CASSQQQGRTEAFF.